Below are 32 T cell receptor beta chains sequenced from a single sample in a study of T cell responses to AZD1222 COVID-19 vaccine. Method: immunoSEQ multiplex PCR; TCRdb's copy keeps in-frame clones and lacks some. The table shows about 170,000 clones, with 90% occurring only once. The specimen comprised peripheral blood, sampled on day 0 of AZD1222 vaccination. The receptor set was obtained from an adult in good health.

The chain combines TRBV7-2 with TRBJ2-7; TRBD1 aligns across 7 bases. Looked up from germline, CDR1 is SGHTA and CDR2 is FQGNSA. CDR3 length: 14 residues. J lost 6 bases, V lost 4 bases, and 9 bases had no gene match. CDR3 DNA: TGTGCCAGCAGCTCCGGACGTAGGGGGCTCGAGCAGTACTTC. This translates into CASSSGRRGLEQYF.

The chain uses TRBV5-1 and TRBJ2-7; 10 nucleotides align to TRBD1. CDR3 length: 15 amino acids. After removal of 0 bases from V and 3 bases from J, the junction contained 3 bases not matched to a gene. CDR1 SGHRS and CDR2 YFSETQ come from the germline V gene. The CDR3 sequence: CASSLGQGASYEQYF. CDR3 nucleotides: TGCGCCAGCAGCTTGGGACAGGGGGCTAGCTACGAGCAGTACTTC.

This clone was seen once. The rearrangement joins TRBV28 to TRBJ1-2; possible D gene TRBD1, 6 bases. V was pared by 5 bases and J by 4 bases, with 8 bases between. The CDR3 length is 12 residues. Per the germline V gene, CDR1 is MDHEN and CDR2 is SYDVKM. This chain's CDR3 is CASSTGFYGYTF. Here the CDR3 DNA reads TGTGCCAGCAGTACAGGGTTCTATGGCTACACCTTC.

This chain uses TRBV6-5 with TRBJ1-3; D ambiguous. Trimming took 4 bases from V and 0 from J, leaving 13 bases between them. This CDR3 contains 16 residues. CDR1 and CDR2 (germline): MNHEY, SVGAGI. CDR3 sequence reads: CASSFLGSISGNTIYF. CDR3 coding DNA: TGTGCCAGCAGTTTCCTCGGAAGCATCTCTGGAAACACCATATATTTT.

This rearrangement joins TRBV19 to TRBJ1-5, with TRBD1 matching over 9 bases. In germline, CDR1 is LNHDA, CDR2 SQIVND (reference sequence). The CDR3 is 14 amino acids. J lost 6 bases, V lost 6 bases, and 6 bases had no gene match. The CDR3 reads CASRPTGGPQPQHF. In nucleotides, the CDR3 is TGTGCCAGTAGACCGACAGGGGGTCCTCAGCCCCAGCATTTT.

The chain recombines TRBV10-3 with TRBJ2-2; no firm D call. From germline, CDR1 is ENHRY and CDR2 SYGVKD. There are 11 residues in the CDR3. V shed 11 bases and J shed 6 bases, with 10 bases lying between them. CDR3 in amino acids: CAVYVPGELFF. DNA of the CDR3: TGTGCCGTCTACGTCCCCGGGGAGCTGTTTTTT.

This clone occurred once. The V call is TRBV7-2, the J call TRBJ2-3; 10 positions agree with TRBD2. J was trimmed by 7 bases and V by 0 bases; bases with no gene match: 10. The CDR3 totals 17 residues. Germline V gives CDR1 SGHTA, CDR2 FQGNSA. As DNA, the CDR3 is TGTGCCAGCAGCTTAGCGGCACAGCGGGGGGGCGATTATACGCAGTATTTT. This codes for CASSLAAQRGGDYTQYF.

The V gene is TRBV7-2, the J gene TRBJ2-2; 11 bases are shared with TRBD2. This CDR3 has 16 residues. V dropped 5 bases and J dropped 7; count of bases not matched to a gene: 9. Germline CDR1 is SGHTA and CDR2 is FQGNSA. CDR3 DNA sequence: TGTGCCAGCAGCGGCGGGCTAGCGGGGGGTGGCGGGGAGCTGTTTTTT. Translated: CASSGGLAGGGGELFF.

V gene TRBV24-1 combines with J gene TRBJ1-5; the D is unclear. The V end lost 0 bases, the J end lost 0 bases, and 8 bases lay between the germline ends. The CDR3 has 16 residues. Germline values: CDR1 KGHDR, CDR2 SFDVKD. Here the CDR3 DNA reads TGTGCCACCAGTGATTTGCTGGGTTATAGCAATCAGCCCCAGCATTTT. Translation gives CATSDLLGYSNQPQHF.

V is TRBV4-2 and J is TRBJ1-2, with a possible D match to TRBD1 (5 bases). Trimming took off 8 bases at V and 4 bases at J, with 17 bases between the two ends. CDR3 length: 14 residues. Germline V gene sequence: CDR1 LGHNA, CDR2 YNFKEQ. The chain's CDR3 is CASATVGSLYGYTF. CDR3 bases: TGTGCCAGCGCGACAGTAGGGAGCCTCTATGGCTACACCTTC.

The V and J genes are TRBV7-2 and TRBJ1-4; 7 nucleotides agree with TRBD1. The CDR3 runs to 16 residues. J was trimmed by 2 bases and V by 1 base; bases with no gene match: 4. The germline CDR1 and CDR2 sequences are SGHTA and FQGNSA. The CDR3 DNA reads TGTGCCAGCAGCTTAGAGGGGGCTCGGACTAATGAAAAACTGTTTTTT. Its protein product is CASSLEGARTNEKLFF.

This sequence joins TRBV3-1 (or the pseudogene TRBV3-2) and TRBJ1-6; TRBD1 might be the D (6 bases). The germline gives CDR1 LGHDT, CDR2 YNNKEL (reference sequence). The CDR3 totals 16 residues. Deletions cut 1 base from V and 6 bases from J, with 13 bases between. This chain's CDR3 is CASSQGQGLGNSPLHF. In nucleotides, the CDR3 is TGTGCCAGCAGCCAAGGTCAGGGGTTGGGTAATTCACCCCTCCACTTT.

This chain links TRBV9 with TRBJ2-3; no reliable D call. The CDR3 extends over 15 amino acids. Trimming cost V 4 bases and J 0 bases, with 12 bases left between them. Germline V CDR1 and CDR2: SGDLS, YYNGEE. DNA for the CDR3: TGTGCCAGCAGCCCACCGACCGCCAGCACAGATACGCAGTATTTT. It encodes CASSPPTASTDTQYF.

The chain couples TRBV12-5 to TRBJ1-1; 9 positions match TRBD1. Trimming cost V 0 bases and J 1 base; bases outside gene matches: 6. CDR3 size: 17 residues. The germline V gene encodes CDR1 LGHNT and CDR2 FRNRAP. The CDR3 DNA reads TGTGCTAGTGGTTTGGTCGTGGGGGGACAGGGGAACACTGAAGCTTTCTTT. Translation: CASGLVVGGQGNTEAFF.

V gene TRBV5-6 combines with J gene TRBJ2-7; D perhaps matches TRBD1 (5 bases). This CDR3 has 14 amino acids. Germline CDR1 is SGHDT and CDR2 is YYEEEE. V was cut by 3 bases and J by 3 bases, with 13 bases left in between. The CDR3 DNA is TGTGCCAGCAGCTCTGGACACAACCACTACGAGCAGTACTTC. It encodes CASSSGHNHYEQYF.

This chain connects TRBV7-9 to TRBJ1-4, with unresolved D. The CDR3 is 16 amino acids. CDR1 SEHNR and CDR2 FQNEAQ come from the germline V gene (reference sequence). Trimming shortened V by 2 bases and J by 2 bases, and 12 bases separated the two germline ends. The CDR3 nucleotides are TGTGCCAGCAGCTTAAGGACGGACCCGACTAATGAAAAACTGTTTTTT. Translated, it gives CASSLRTDPTNEKLFF. Based on the CDR3 plus reference TRBV7-9 and TRBJ1-4, the full variable domain is DTGVSQNPRHKITKRGQNVTFRCDPISEHNRLYWYRQTLGQGPEFLTYFQNEAQLEKSRLLSDRFSAERPKGSFSTLEIQRTEQGDSAMYLCASSLRTDPTNEKLFFGSGTQLSVL.

This rearrangement joins TRBV27 to TRBJ2-3; 12 bases align to TRBD2. Germline V CDR1 and CDR2: MNHEY, SMNVEV (reference sequence). This CDR3 contains 13 residues. With 6 bases clipped from V and 8 bases from J, the junction kept 3 bases outside the gene matches. The CDR3 sequence: CASRLAGGPTQYF. The CDR3 DNA sequence: TGTGCCAGCAGGCTAGCGGGGGGGCCTACGCAGTATTTT.

The rearrangement links TRBV5-1 to TRBJ2-7; tentatively, D is TRBD1 (5 bases). This CDR3 spans 15 amino acids. Germline V gives CDR1 SGHRS, CDR2 YFSETQ. Trimming took off 0 bases at V and 0 bases at J, with 10 bases between the two ends. The CDR3 region is CASSLAADSSYEQYF. CDR3 coding DNA: TGCGCCAGCAGCTTGGCCGCCGACAGCTCCTACGAGCAGTACTTC.

J is TRBJ2-7 and V is TRBV5-6; no reliable D call. V was shortened by 5 bases and J by 5 bases, with 14 bases between the two germline ends. Germline CDR1 and CDR2: SGHDT and YYEEEE. The length of the CDR3 is 13 residues. DNA for the CDR3: TGTGCCAGCAGTTTACCGGCACCCCACGAGCAGTACTTC. Translation gives CASSLPAPHEQYF.

The chain employs TRBV2 and TRBJ1-6; D may be TRBD1 (5 bases). Trimming removed 6 bases at V and 6 bases at J, with 18 bases between. From germline, CDR1 is SNHLY and CDR2 FYNNEI. The CDR3 is made up of 16 amino acids. In nucleotides, the CDR3 is TGTGCCAGCAGGCCCGGGGCCCCATCCATTAATTCACCCCTCCACTTT. It yields the protein CASRPGAPSINSPLHF.

A single count supports this clone. V and J are TRBV7-2 and TRBJ2-1; 15 bases map to TRBD2. After removal of 5 bases from V and 5 bases from J, the junction contained 7 bases not matched to a gene. This CDR3 is built from 17 residues. The germline V gene encodes CDR1 SGHTA and CDR2 FQGNSA. The CDR3 is CASSRTSGGALHNEQFF. The CDR3 nucleotides are TGTGCCAGCAGCCGGACTAGCGGGGGGGCCTTGCACAATGAGCAGTTCTTC.

The chain links TRBV18 to TRBJ2-7; maybe TRBD1 (5 bases). Germline V CDR1 and CDR2: KGHSH, LQKENI. There are 16 residues in the CDR3. V shed 5 bases and J shed 4 bases, with 21 bases lying between them. The DNA for the CDR3 is TGTGCCAGCTCAAACCAGTTTCGTGGGGCAGGGTACGAGCAGTACTTC. It specifies CASSNQFRGAGYEQYF.

The chain joins TRBV5-6 to TRBJ1-2, with 10 bases fitting TRBD1. CDR1 and CDR2 from the germline V gene are SGHDT and YYEEEE. The CDR3 has 14 residues. V gave up 3 bases and J gave up 8 bases; unmatched junction bases: 7. The CDR3 spells CASSWRDRGGGYTF. CDR3 nucleotides: TGTGCCAGCAGCTGGAGGGACAGGGGAGGGGGCTACACCTTC. Complete variable domain (other parts from reference TRBV5-6 and TRBJ1-2): DAGVTQSPTHLIKTRGQQVTLRCSPKSGHDTVSWYQQALGQGPQFIFQYYEEEERQRGNFPDRFSGHQFPNYSSELNVNALLLGDSALYLCASSWRDRGGGYTFGSGTRLTVV.

In regard to this clone: This sample includes further DNA sequences coding for the same CDR3. The gene calls are TRBV2 and TRBJ2-7, with no clear D. The CDR3 is 10 residues long. Trimming pared 4 bases from V and 4 bases from J, leaving 2 bases between. From germline, CDR1 is SNHLY and CDR2 FYNNEI. CDR3 sequence: CASSGYEQYF. CDR3 bases: TGTGCCAGCAGTGGGTACGAGCAGTACTTC.

The chain has TRBV29-1 and TRBJ1-2, with 9 bases matching TRBD1. The ends lost 4 bases at V and 4 bases at J; junction bases unmatched: 10. This CDR3 has 15 residues. The germline V gene encodes CDR1 SQVTM and CDR2 ANQGSEA. CDR3 nucleotide sequence: TGCAGCGTTGCGACGGGACAGGGTGGCAGCTATGGCTACACCTTC. Protein sequence: CSVATGQGGSYGYTF. Supplemented by reference TRBV29-1 and TRBJ1-2, the full variable domain reads SAVISQKPSRDICQRGTSLTIQCQVDSQVTMMFWYRQQPGQSLTLIATANQGSEATYESGFVIDKFPISRPNLTFSTLTVSNMSPEDSSIYLCSVATGQGGSYGYTFGSGTRLTVV.

V is TRBV10-3 and J is TRBJ1-6; D is perhaps TRBD1 (6 bases). CDR3 length equals 14 residues. Between the trimmed V and J ends, which lost 1 base and 6 bases, there was a span of 7 bases. CDR1 is ENHRY, CDR2 SYGVKD, per germline. The chain's CDR3 is CAISELDSNSPLHF. The DNA of the CDR3 is TGTGCCATCAGTGAGTTGGACAGTAATTCACCCCTCCACTTT.

The chain combines TRBV4-3 with TRBJ1-1; D gene unclear. The V gene's germline CDR1 is LGHNA and CDR2 YSLEER. The CDR3 consists of 15 residues. V dropped 4 bases and J dropped 1 base, with 13 bases sitting between them. Here the CDR3 DNA reads TGCGCCAGCAGCCCAAACCTGGGCTGGAACACTGAAGCTTTCTTT. Translation: CASSPNLGWNTEAFF.

The chain uses TRBV4-2 and TRBJ2-6; 9 nucleotides align to TRBD1. Germline CDR1 and CDR2: LGHNA and YNFKEQ. V trimming: 1 base; J trimming: 2 bases; junction bases outside the gene matches: 12. The CDR3 has 20 amino acids. DNA for the CDR3: TGTGCCAGCAGCCAAGTAGCAGGACAGGGGTTTTTCGCTGGGGCCAACGTCCTGACTTTC. Protein product: CASSQVAGQGFFAGANVLTF.

This chain connects TRBV6-2 or TRBV6-3 to TRBJ1-1; 7 bases agree with TRBD1. The V and J ends lost 4 bases and 1 base, in that order; junction bases with no gene match: 3. The germline gives CDR1 MNHEY, CDR2 SVGEGT. The CDR3 runs 14 residues. CDR3 DNA sequence: TGTGCCAGCAGTTCCTGGGACAGGAACACTGAAGCTTTCTTT. This sequence encodes CASSSWDRNTEAFF.

The V and J genes are TRBV7-9 and TRBJ1-2; weak D call: TRBD1 (6 bases). Germline V gene data show CDR1 as SEHNR and CDR2 as FQNEAQ (reference sequence). The CDR3 extends over 15 amino acids. The V end was cut by 1 base, the J end by 2 bases, with 11 bases between. The CDR3 bases are TGTGCCAGCAGCTTAGGGCAGGGGAACAACTATGGCTACACCTTC. Protein product: CASSLGQGNNYGYTF.

V is TRBV10-3 and J is TRBJ2-7; D may be TRBD1 (5 bases). CDR1 ENHRY and CDR2 SYGVKD come from the germline V gene. V lost 2 bases and J 4 bases, leaving 12 bases between the germline ends. This CDR3 has 14 residues. CDR3 residues: CAISEGNKGYEQYF. The CDR3 coding sequence is TGTGCCATCAGTGAGGGAAACAAGGGGTACGAGCAGTACTTC.

The chain combines TRBV29-1 with TRBJ2-5; the D gene is possibly TRBD2 (6 bases). Germline V gene lookup returns CDR1 SQVTM and CDR2 ANQGSEA. The CDR3 has 16 amino acids. The ends were cut back, 3 bases at V and 2 bases at J, with 19 bases in the middle. The CDR3 reads CSVDDQEGTFQETQYF. In DNA form, the CDR3 reads TGCAGCGTTGACGACCAGGAGGGTACATTTCAAGAGACCCAGTACTTC.